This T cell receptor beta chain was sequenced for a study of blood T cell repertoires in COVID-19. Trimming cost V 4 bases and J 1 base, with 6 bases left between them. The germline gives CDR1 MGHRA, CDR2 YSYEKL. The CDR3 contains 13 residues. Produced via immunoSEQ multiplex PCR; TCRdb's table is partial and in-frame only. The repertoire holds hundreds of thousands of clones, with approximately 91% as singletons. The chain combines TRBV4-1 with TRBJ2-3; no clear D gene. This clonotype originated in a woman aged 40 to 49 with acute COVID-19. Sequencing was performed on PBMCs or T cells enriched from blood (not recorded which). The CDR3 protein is CASSRVRTDTQYF. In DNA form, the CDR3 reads TGCGCCAGCAGCCGCGTACGCACAGATACGCAGTATTTT.